These 21 T cell receptor beta chains share one sample of origin, sequenced in a study of T-cell reconstitution after alpha-beta-depleted transplantation in children. Unique molecular identifiers were used in preparing the TCRbeta library. MiXCR, run by TCRdb on the PCR reads, gives a single entry per CDR3 protein. The data show a few hundred thousand distinct CDR3 sequences, with 25% to 30% seen just once and about 35% held by the top ten. The specimen comprised PBMCs, sampled before TCRalphabeta/CD19-depleted stem cell transplant. All receptors derive from a boy younger than two with Wiskott-Aldrich syndrome, due to receive a stem cell transplant.

The gene calls are TRBV15 and TRBJ2-7; 12 bases agree with TRBD2. Trimming cost V 3 bases and J 3 bases; bases outside gene matches: 6. This CDR3 region has 16 residues. CDR1 is LNHNV and CDR2 is YYDKDF in the germline V gene (reference sequence). The chain's CDR3 is CATSSDRLAGDYEQYF. The CDR3 DNA is TGTGCCACCAGCAGCGATCGACTAGCGGGGGACTACGAGCAGTACTTC. Supplemented by reference TRBV15 and TRBJ2-7, the full variable domain reads DAMVIQNPRYQVTQFGKPVTLSCSQTLNHNVMYWYQQKSSQAPKLLFHYYDKDFNNEADTPDNFQSRRPNTSFCFLDIRSPGLGDTAMYLCATSSDRLAGDYEQYFGPGTRLTVT.

V gene TRBV12-3 or TRBV12-4 combines with J gene TRBJ2-3; 9 bases align to TRBD1. Trimming cost V 5 bases and J 0 bases; bases outside gene matches: 9. This CDR3 has 17 residues. CDR3 coding DNA: TGTGCCAGCAGTCTACAACAGGGGGCAGCTAGCACAGATACGCAGTATTTT. Its translation: CASSLQQGAASTDTQYF.

Only a few counts were recorded for this clonotype. The chain uses TRBV29-1 and TRBJ1-2, with 8 bases that match TRBD1. Germline values: CDR1 SQVTM, CDR2 ANQGSEA. The CDR3 loop spans 11 amino acids. J was trimmed by 4 bases and V by 7 bases; bases with no gene match: 2. The CDR3 nucleotides are TGCAGCGGGACAGGGTGCTATGGCTACACCTTC. Amino acids: CSGTGCYGYTF.

This clonotype has a handful of counts. The CDR3 nucleotides are TGTGCCAGCAGCTTGGTGCTAGGGGTCACGGTTAGCAATCAGCCCCAGCATTTT. Translating gives CASSLVLGVTVSNQPQHF. This chain joins TRBV5-5 and TRBJ1-5, with D possibly TRBD1 on 5 matching bases. Deletions cut 0 bases from V and 0 bases from J, with 16 bases between. This CDR3 contains 18 residues. The germline V gene encodes CDR1 SGHKS and CDR2 YYEKEE (reference sequence).

This clonotype came up a few times. The J gene is TRBJ1-5, the V gene TRBV28, with a weak D call TRBD1 (6 bases). The CDR3 extends over 15 amino acids. Germline V gene lookup returns CDR1 MDHEN and CDR2 SYDVKM. V dropped 1 base and J dropped 2 bases, with 9 bases sitting between them. The CDR3 here is CASSLSRQGNQPQHF. CDR3 sequence (DNA): TGTGCCAGCAGTTTATCTAGACAGGGCAATCAGCCCCAGCATTTT.

J is TRBJ2-1 and V is TRBV12-3 or TRBV12-4; D gene ambiguous. Trimming removed 10 bases from V and 0 bases from J, with 13 bases in between. The CDR3 has 14 residues. CDR3 protein: CAIPSGSSYNEQFF. CDR3 coding DNA: TGTGCCATCCCGAGTGGAAGCTCCTACAATGAGCAGTTCTTC.

This clonotype turned up a few times. V is TRBV10-3 and J is TRBJ2-7; D is uncertain. CDR3 length: 15 residues. Germline V gives CDR1 ENHRY, CDR2 SYGVKD. V shed 5 bases and J shed 0 bases, with 14 bases lying between them. For the CDR3, the DNA is TGTGCCATCAGTTCGAACCAGTTAACCTCCTACGAGCAGTACTTC. Its translation is CAISSNQLTSYEQYF.

The CDR3 sequence: CASSYNIPLEQYF. CDR3 DNA sequence: TGTGCCAGCAGTTATAATATTCCGCTCGAGCAGTACTTC. This chain joins TRBV5-6 and TRBJ2-7, with D uncertain. CDR1 SGHDT and CDR2 YYEEEE come from the germline V gene. CDR3 length: 13 amino acids. V dropped 5 bases and J dropped 6 bases, with 15 bases sitting between them.

The chain recombines TRBV5-1 with TRBJ2-1, with D maybe TRBD2 (6 bases). CDR3 size: 16 residues. Trimming left V 5 bases short and J 0 bases short, with 15 bases between. The germline V gene has CDR1 SGHRS and CDR2 YFSETQ. CDR3: CASRKLAESSYNEQFF. CDR3 sequence (DNA): TGCGCCAGCAGAAAGTTAGCGGAGAGCTCCTACAATGAGCAGTTCTTC.

The genes are TRBV5-1 and TRBJ2-7; tentative D call: TRBD1 (5 bases). The CDR3 is 15 amino acids. Germline assignment: CDR1 SGHRS and CDR2 YFSETQ. With 6 bases removed from V and 4 bases from J, the gap between germline ends came to 20 bases. CDR3 DNA: TGCGCCAGCATCAGGGCCCCCGACGAACATTACGAGCAGTACTTC. Amino acid sequence: CASIRAPDEHYEQYF.

Only a few counts were recorded for this clonotype. The chain carries TRBV7-2 and TRBJ2-1; D remains ambiguous. CDR3 length: 12 residues. V was pared by 5 bases and J by 13 bases, with 15 bases between. CDR1 and CDR2 (germline): SGHTA, FQGNSA. The CDR3 sequence: CASSNEMTSQFF. For the CDR3, the DNA is TGTGCCAGCAGCAACGAGATGACCTCTCAGTTCTTC.

CDR3 region: CASSPLADYGYTF. In nucleotides, the CDR3 is TGTGCCAGCAGCCCGCTGGCGGACTATGGCTACACCTTC. The chain joins TRBV7-6 to TRBJ1-2; no definite D call. Trimming took off 5 bases at V and 3 bases at J, with 10 bases between the two ends. The germline CDR1 and CDR2 sequences are SGHVS and FNYEAQ. CDR3 length equals 13 residues.

This chain links TRBV5-1 with TRBJ2-7; 9 bases line up with TRBD1. This CDR3 is built from 18 residues. Germline V gives CDR1 SGHRS, CDR2 YFSETQ. V dropped 2 bases and J dropped 2; count of bases not matched to a gene: 14. The CDR3 loop is CASSLPGQGGFSAYEQYF. The DNA for the CDR3 is TGCGCCAGCAGCTTACCGGGACAGGGAGGTTTTAGCGCCTACGAGCAGTACTTC.

This clonotype was observed a handful of times. The chain uses TRBV15 and TRBJ1-5; the D gene is possibly TRBD1 (6 bases). CDR1 and CDR2 from the germline V gene are LNHNV and YYDKDF (reference sequence). The V gene lost 2 bases and the J gene lost 4 bases, with 15 bases spanning the gap. The length of the CDR3 is 16 residues. CDR3 nucleotide sequence: TGTGCCACCAGCAGAAACACAGGGTTAGGTAATCAGCCCCAGCATTTT. Translation: CATSRNTGLGNQPQHF.

This clonotype was seen more than once but under ten times. The chain uses TRBV2 and TRBJ2-2; perhaps D is TRBD1 or TRBD2 (5 bases each). The CDR3 totals 14 residues. Looked up from germline, CDR1 is SNHLY and CDR2 is FYNNEI. V lost 11 bases, J lost 5 bases, and 18 bases lay in between. The CDR3 is CAGRRSGPTGELFF. The CDR3, as DNA: TGTGCCGGAAGGAGATCGGGGCCGACCGGGGAGCTGTTTTTT. Combining the CDR3 with reference TRBV2 and TRBJ2-2 gives the whole variable domain EPEVTQTPSHQVTQMGQEVILRCVPISNHLYFYWYRQILGQKVEFLVSFYNNEISEKSEIFDDQFSVERPDGSNFTLKIRSTKLEDSAMYFCAGRRSGPTGELFFGEGSRLTVL.

The sample holds a few counts of this clonotype. The V and J genes are TRBV12-3 or TRBV12-4 and TRBJ2-5; D is unclear. The germline V and J ends were trimmed by 5 bases and 1 base, with 11 bases remaining between them. The CDR3 is made up of 14 amino acids. The CDR3 sequence: CASSLLSTQETQYF. Written as DNA, the CDR3 is TGTGCCAGCAGTCTTTTGTCGACCCAAGAGACCCAGTACTTC.

The genes are TRBV7-9 and TRBJ2-1, with D perhaps matching TRBD1 or TRBD2 (5 bases each). The CDR3 is made up of 16 amino acids. Trimming left V 6 bases short and J 9 bases short, with 24 bases between. Germline V lookup: CDR1 SEHNR, CDR2 FQNEAQ (reference sequence). For the CDR3, the DNA is TGTGCCAGCAGACCCCGACAGTCCCGAGGGCCGATTGAGCAGTTCTTC. This codes for CASRPRQSRGPIEQFF.

In this sample, this clonotype turned up a few times. The rearrangement uses TRBV5-5 and TRBJ2-7; D is unclear. V gave up 4 bases and J gave up 0 bases, with 11 bases separating them. CDR3 length: 14 amino acids. Germline assignment: CDR1 SGHKS and CDR2 YYEKEE (reference sequence). Here the CDR3 reads CASSPHISSYEQYF. The CDR3 nucleotides read TGTGCCAGCAGCCCCCATATTTCCTCCTACGAGCAGTACTTC. Drawing the rest from reference TRBV5-5 and TRBJ2-7, the complete variable domain is DAGVTQSPTHLIKTRGQQVTLRCSPISGHKSVSWYQQVLGQGPQFIFQYYEKEERGRGNFPDRFSARQFPNYSSELNVNALLLGDSALYLCASSPHISSYEQYFGPGTRLTVT.

The rearrangement joins TRBV29-1 to TRBJ2-7; D remains ambiguous. CDR1 is SQVTM and CDR2 is ANQGSEA in the germline V gene. The CDR3 contains 11 residues. Trimming left V 3 bases short and J 6 bases short, with 9 bases between. The CDR3: CSVDNAVEQYF. In DNA form, the CDR3 reads TGCAGCGTTGATAACGCGGTCGAGCAGTACTTC.

In its sample, this clonotype was seen a few times. The V and J genes are TRBV3-1 and TRBJ2-1, with a tentative D call TRBD2 (6 bases). There are 13 residues in the CDR3. Germline V CDR1 and CDR2: LGHDT, YNNKEL (reference sequence). V lost 4 bases, J lost 5 bases, and 9 bases lay in between. The chain's CDR3 is CASSPGGDNEQFF. CDR3 nucleotide sequence: TGTGCCAGCAGCCCCGGGGGAGACAATGAGCAGTTCTTC.

V gene TRBV9 combines with J gene TRBJ2-3, with 10 bases identical to TRBD2. Germline CDR1 SGDLS, CDR2 YYNGEE. This CDR3 comprises 15 residues. The V gene end was trimmed by 3 bases and the J gene end by 5 bases; junction bases not matched to a gene: 6. CDR3 residues: CASSDLAGVGDTQYF. Written as DNA, the CDR3 is TGTGCCAGCAGCGACCTAGCGGGAGTAGGAGATACGCAGTATTTT.